The entry that follows covers one TCR beta chain sequence. Its cognate antigen is unknown. Healthy donors of bone marrow made up the group. The PCR made use of 60 Vbeta and 13 Jbeta primers. Assay used: immunoSEQ multiplex PCR; TCRdb lists only in-frame clones, some missing. In the table there are roughly 110,000 clones, approximately 81% of which are singletons. V was pared by 0 bases and J by 5 bases, with 1 base of the junction left unmatched. Per germline, CDR1 SGHRS and CDR2 YFSETQ. This CDR3 region has 14 residues. This entry comes from a study of cytomegalovirus exposure and HLA in healthy donors. Study-level information: Samples from HLA-typed donors yielded approximately 88 million unique TCRs in an early data release.

Findings of the study overall: Per published accounts, TCR beta sequences correctly predicted the HLA-A and HLA-B alleles of most subjects.

Sequencing was performed on PBMCs. This clonotype was obtained from a man aged 30 to 39 in good health and CMV-seronegative. The J gene is TRBJ2-5, the V gene TRBV5-1; 10 bases line up with TRBD2. The CDR3 DNA is TGCGCCAGCAGCTTGGGACTAGCGGGCGAGACCCAGTACTTC. Protein: CASSLGLAGETQYF.